The next 11 T cell receptor beta chains were all read from a single sample in a study of blood T cell repertoires in COVID-19. Generated by immunoSEQ multiplex PCR, the TCRdb table keeps only in-frame clones and is missing some. This sample has roughly 100,000 clones; 65% to 80% occur once, and the top ten carry approximately 19%. The sequencing sample was made of peripheral blood. The source of these receptors is a woman between 70 and 85 years old with acute or convalescent COVID-19.

V gene TRBV2 combines with J gene TRBJ2-5; 9 bases align to TRBD1. J gave up 1 base and V 4 bases, and 4 bases lay outside the gene matches. The CDR3 totals 15 residues. In germline, CDR1 is SNHLY, CDR2 FYNNEI. DNA for the CDR3: TGTGCCAGCAGTGCCTTGGGACAGGGCCAAGAGACCCAGTACTTC. Residues: CASSALGQGQETQYF.

The CDR3 is CTTGTRHEQFF. The DNA for the CDR3 is TGCACCACGGGGACTCGACATGAGCAGTTCTTC. This sequence joins TRBV29-1 and TRBJ2-1; D possibly corresponds to TRBD2 (6 bases). CDR1 is SQVTM, CDR2 ANQGSEA, per germline. This CDR3 contains 11 residues.

Worth noting for this clone: A read error may explain this, as a much larger clone is one base away. The sample contains more than one DNA sequence encoding this CDR3. The chain recombines TRBV5-1 with TRBJ2-7; 8 nucleotides align to TRBD2. The germline V gene has CDR1 SGHRS and CDR2 YFSETQ. Germline trimming cut 10 bases from V and 7 bases from J; bases unmatched to any gene: 22. The CDR3 length is 16 residues. The CDR3 loop is CARLRRWGGRGGEQYF. The CDR3 nucleotides are TGCGCCCGTTTGCGCCGTTGGGGGGGCCGGGGGGGGGAGCAGTACTTC.

The chain combines TRBV30 with TRBJ1-3, with a tentative D call TRBD1 (6 bases). CDR1 is GTSNPN and CDR2 is SVGIG in the germline V gene (reference sequence). V lost 2 bases, J lost 4 bases, and 15 bases lay in between. The CDR3 runs 15 residues. The CDR3 region is CAWSNSGGSGNTIYF. DNA for the CDR3: TGTGCCTGGAGTAACTCGGGGGGCTCGGGAAACACCATATATTTT.

The rearrangement joins TRBV18 to TRBJ1-2, with a possible D match to TRBD1 (6 bases). Trimming removed 3 bases from V and 6 bases from J, with 17 bases in between. This CDR3 region has 15 residues. Germline V lookup: CDR1 KGHSH, CDR2 LQKENI. CDR3 amino acids: CASSPTRGQNDGYTF. CDR3 sequence (DNA): TGTGCCAGCTCACCGACTCGGGGACAAAATGATGGCTACACCTTC.

The chain links TRBV7-2 to TRBJ2-4; possible D gene TRBD1, 6 bases. Germline-derived CDR1 and CDR2 are SGHTA and FQGNSA. The CDR3 runs 15 residues. Trimming pared 3 bases from V and 9 bases from J, leaving 18 bases between. This chain's CDR3 is CASSFYRDRRGIQYF. CDR3 DNA: TGTGCCAGCAGCTTCTACAGGGATCGGCGTGGCATTCAGTACTTC.

This clone has a single count. The chain combines TRBV15 with TRBJ2-3, with a possible D match to TRBD1 (5 bases). Germline values: CDR1 LNHNV, CDR2 YYDKDF (reference sequence). The length of the CDR3 is 14 residues. The germline V and J ends were trimmed by 1 base and 7 bases, with 12 bases remaining between them. CDR3 in DNA: TGTGCCACCAGCAGAGCCTTAGGGGCGTATACGCAGTATTTT. Protein product: CATSRALGAYTQYF.

This clone showed up just once. The chain links TRBV11-2 to TRBJ2-1; 7 bases map to TRBD1. This CDR3 comprises 15 residues. J lost 10 bases, V lost 1 base, and 10 bases had no gene match. CDR1 and CDR2 (germline): SGHAT, FQNNGV. CDR3 in DNA: TGTGCCAGCAGCTTAGTTGCGACAGGGACGGGGGAGCAGTTCTTC. This translates into CASSLVATGTGEQFF.

In its sample, this clone was seen a few times. This sequence joins TRBV10-2 and TRBJ1-6; TRBD1 might be the D (5 bases). V gave up 5 bases and J gave up 9 bases, with 14 bases separating them. Germline assignment: CDR1 WSHSY and CDR2 SAAADI. CDR3 length: 14 residues. The chain's CDR3 is CASSLGGAGSPLHF. CDR3 nucleotides: TGCGCCAGCAGTCTCGGTGGGGCTGGTTCACCCCTCCACTTT.

This clone showed up just a few times. The chain employs TRBV20-1 and TRBJ1-1, with TRBD1 matching over 10 bases. CDR1 and CDR2 (germline): DFQATT, SNEGSKA (reference sequence). The length of the CDR3 is 11 residues. J was trimmed by 11 bases and V by 5 bases; bases with no gene match: 5. The CDR3 sequence is CSALKGQGAFF. In DNA, the CDR3 is TGCAGTGCTCTTAAGGGACAGGGGGCTTTCTTT.

The genes are TRBV5-1 and TRBJ1-1; D is unclear. From germline, CDR1 is SGHRS and CDR2 YFSETQ. This CDR3 region has 15 residues. V was cut by 4 bases and J by 1 base, with 14 bases left in between. Written as DNA, the CDR3 is TGCGCCAGCAGCCCTCCACTTGCAGGGAACACTGAAGCTTTCTTT. Protein product: CASSPPLAGNTEAFF.